These T cell receptor beta chains were read from a single sample in a study of human T cells and chemical hapten exposure. TCRdb ran MiXCR on the 5' RACE reads and lists one entry per CDR3 protein. In the table there are 65,000 to 95,000 distinct CDR3 sequences, 7.7% of which are singletons. The receptors originated from a male donor in good health. CDR3s include the opening cysteine and the closing phenylalanine or tryptophan. Fields, in order: D gene, J gene, clone size, V gene, CDR3 DNA, CDR3 protein. The D gene is left open where the match is weak. Clone size is given for some rows only: seen once, a few or many times, or a class if the clone is expanded.

d_call: TRBD2
j_call: TRBJ2-3
clone_size: many
v_call: TRBV12-3/TRBV12-4
cdr3_nt: TGTGCCAGCAGAACACTAGCGGGGGGGCCAGCAGATACGCAGTATTTT
cdr3_aa: CASRTLAGGPADTQYF

d_call: .
j_call: TRBJ2-2
clone_size: many
v_call: TRBV20-1
cdr3_nt: TGCAGTGCTAGATCAAAGGGGGACGCCGGGGAGCTGTTTTTT
cdr3_aa: CSARSKGDAGELFF

d_call: .
j_call: TRBJ1-2
clone_size: many
v_call: TRBV6-2/TRBV6-3
cdr3_nt: TGTGCCAGCAGGACACAGGGAACCTATGGCTACACCTTC
cdr3_aa: CASRTQGTYGYTF

d_call: .
j_call: TRBJ2-2
clone_size: few
v_call: TRBV3-1
cdr3_nt: TGTGCCAGCAGCCAAGAGGGCACCGGGGAGCTGTTTTTT
cdr3_aa: CASSQEGTGELFF

d_call: .
j_call: TRBJ1-6
clone_size: many
v_call: TRBV5-4
cdr3_nt: TGTGCCAGCAGCATGCCACAAAATCCCAGCTCCTATAATTCACCCCTCCACTTT
cdr3_aa: CASSMPQNPSSYNSPLHF

d_call: .
j_call: TRBJ1-4
clone_size: many
v_call: TRBV6-5
cdr3_nt: TGTGCCAGCAGTCCGATCACAAGTCCTCAGGAAAAACTGTTTTTT
cdr3_aa: CASSPITSPQEKLFF

d_call: .
j_call: TRBJ2-1
clone_size: .
v_call: TRBV27
cdr3_nt: TGTGCCAGCAGGGGGAAAACGGGGGCGTCCTACAATGAGCAGTTCTTC
cdr3_aa: CASRGKTGASYNEQFF

d_call: .
j_call: TRBJ1-4
clone_size: .
v_call: TRBV29-1
cdr3_nt: TGCAGCGGCACAGCGGGATGGAGTGAAAAACTGTTTTTT
cdr3_aa: CSGTAGWSEKLFF

d_call: TRBD1
j_call: TRBJ2-4
clone_size: .
v_call: TRBV11-2
cdr3_nt: TGTGCCAGCAGCTTGACAGGGAGAGCCAAAAACATTCAGTACTTC
cdr3_aa: CASSLTGRAKNIQYF

d_call: TRBD1
j_call: TRBJ2-6
clone_size: many
v_call: TRBV5-1
cdr3_nt: TGCGCCAGCAGCTTGTGGGGGACAGGGAGGACGGCTGGGGCCAACGTCCTGACTTTC
cdr3_aa: CASSLWGTGRTAGANVLTF

d_call: .
j_call: TRBJ2-3
clone_size: few
v_call: TRBV5-4
cdr3_nt: TGTGCCAGCAGCCCTGAGGGGTTAAACGCAGATACGCAGTATTTT
cdr3_aa: CASSPEGLNADTQYF

d_call: .
j_call: TRBJ1-3
clone_size: few
v_call: TRBV7-6
cdr3_nt: TGTGCCAGCAGCCCCGGGACGGAGGACACCATATATTTT
cdr3_aa: CASSPGTEDTIYF

d_call: .
j_call: TRBJ1-1
clone_size: .
v_call: TRBV7-9
cdr3_nt: TGTGCCAGCAGCTTAGCGGCCGGCGTGGCTTTCTTT
cdr3_aa: CASSLAAGVAFF

d_call: TRBD2
j_call: TRBJ2-3
clone_size: .
v_call: TRBV20-1
cdr3_nt: TGCAGTGCTAGAGATCACCGAACTAGCGGCACAGATACGCAGTATTTT
cdr3_aa: CSARDHRTSGTDTQYF

d_call: .
j_call: TRBJ1-3
clone_size: many
v_call: TRBV11-2
cdr3_nt: TGTGCCAGCAGCTTAGTGAGCTCTGGAAACACCATATATTTT
cdr3_aa: CASSLVSSGNTIYF

d_call: .
j_call: TRBJ1-4
clone_size: few
v_call: TRBV6-1
cdr3_nt: TGTGCCAGCAGTGAAGTCCCACAGGGAGGAGAAAAACTGTTTTTT
cdr3_aa: CASSEVPQGGEKLFF

d_call: .
j_call: TRBJ2-7
clone_size: .
v_call: TRBV6-1
cdr3_nt: TGTGCCAGCAGTGAGTATGGCGAGCAGTACTTC
cdr3_aa: CASSEYGEQYF

d_call: TRBD2
j_call: TRBJ2-3
clone_size: .
v_call: TRBV11-2
cdr3_nt: TGTGCCAGCAGCCCACCCGCCCTAGCGGGAGCAGATACGCAGTATTTT
cdr3_aa: CASSPPALAGADTQYF

d_call: .
j_call: TRBJ2-3
clone_size: .
v_call: TRBV5-4
cdr3_nt: TGTGCCCAGGGGCGGACTGGCACAGATACGCAGTATTTT
cdr3_aa: CAQGRTGTDTQYF

d_call: .
j_call: TRBJ1-1
clone_size: .
v_call: TRBV12-5
cdr3_nt: TGTGCTAGTGGTTTGGTAACCCGAGTGAACACTGAAGCTTTCTTT
cdr3_aa: CASGLVTRVNTEAFF

d_call: .
j_call: TRBJ2-3
clone_size: many
v_call: TRBV29-1
cdr3_nt: TGCAGCGTTGAAGGGGAAATAAAGGACAGGGCGGGAGGAGGCACGCAGTATTTT
cdr3_aa: CSVEGEIKDRAGGGTQYF

d_call: .
j_call: TRBJ1-5
clone_size: .
v_call: TRBV6-2/TRBV6-3
cdr3_nt: TGTGCCAGCAGTTACATCGGACAGAGTATACTTAGCAATCAGCCCCAGCATTTT
cdr3_aa: CASSYIGQSILSNQPQHF

d_call: .
j_call: TRBJ2-3
clone_size: .
v_call: TRBV15
cdr3_nt: TGTGCCACCAGCAGAGATCTGCTGGGGAGCACAGATACGCAGTATTTT
cdr3_aa: CATSRDLLGSTDTQYF